This entry concerns a single T cell receptor (beta chain). Its antigen is currently unknown. The data derive from a study of graft-versus-host responses after intestinal transplantation. Overall study: Multivisceral, liver-intestinal, or isolated intestinal grafts went to recipients. Every one of the recipients received anti-thymocyte globulin induction and afterwards took tacrolimus and steroids for about 3 years.

Intraepithelial and lamina propria lymphocytes were freed from processed graft tissue. Sequenced by immunoSEQ multiplex PCR; TCRdb stores in-frame clones only, minus some. The sample lists about 17,000 clones; 79% were seen once. Study conclusions and caveats: Some patients had graft-donor T cell macrochimerism, and their allografts showed high graft-versus-host to host-versus-graft clonal ratios.

V dropped 0 bases and J dropped 7; count of bases not matched to a gene: 10. CDR1 is SGDLS, CDR2 YYNGEE, per germline. This CDR3 has 17 residues. The material was ileum tissue, obtained roughly 490 days after intestinal transplant. This clonotype was sampled from a human patient who received an intestinal transplant, so some T cells may come from the graft donor. The chain carries TRBV9 and TRBJ2-1; TRBD2 aligns across 10 bases. The CDR3 nucleotides read TGTGCCAGCAGCGTAGAGGGCAGCGGGGGGGCCTGGAATGAGCAGTTCTTC. The encoded protein is CASSVEGSGGAWNEQFF.